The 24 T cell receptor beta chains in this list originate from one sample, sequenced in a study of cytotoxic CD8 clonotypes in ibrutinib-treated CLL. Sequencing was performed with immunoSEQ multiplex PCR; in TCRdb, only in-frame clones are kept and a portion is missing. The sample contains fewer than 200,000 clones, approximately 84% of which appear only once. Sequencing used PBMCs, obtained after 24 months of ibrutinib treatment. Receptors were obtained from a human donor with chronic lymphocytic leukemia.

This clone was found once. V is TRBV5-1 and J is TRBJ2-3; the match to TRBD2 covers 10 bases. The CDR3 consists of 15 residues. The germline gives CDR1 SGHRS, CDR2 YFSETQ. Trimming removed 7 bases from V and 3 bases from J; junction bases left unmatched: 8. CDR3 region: CASQTLAGTTDTQYF. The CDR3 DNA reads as TGCGCCAGCCAGACACTAGCGGGAACGACAGATACGCAGTATTTT. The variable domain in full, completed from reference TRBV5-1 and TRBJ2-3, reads KAGVTQTPRYLIKTRGQQVTLSCSPISGHRSVSWYQQTPGQGLQFLFEYFSETQRNKGNFPGRFSGRQFSNSRSEMNVSTLELGDSALYLCASQTLAGTTDTQYFGPGTRLTVL.

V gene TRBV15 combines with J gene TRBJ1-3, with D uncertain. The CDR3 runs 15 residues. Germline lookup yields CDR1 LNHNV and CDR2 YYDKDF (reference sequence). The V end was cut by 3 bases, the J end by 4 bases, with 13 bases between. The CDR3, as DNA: TGTGCCACCAGCAGTGGTGGTGGAAAGGGAAACACCATATATTTT. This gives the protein CATSSGGGKGNTIYF.

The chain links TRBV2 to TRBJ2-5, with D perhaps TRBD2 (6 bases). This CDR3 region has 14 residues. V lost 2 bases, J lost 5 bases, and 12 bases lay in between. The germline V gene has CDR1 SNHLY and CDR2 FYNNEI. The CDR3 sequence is CASSESAGWETQYF. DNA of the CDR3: TGTGCCAGCAGTGAATCGGCGGGGTGGGAGACCCAGTACTTC.

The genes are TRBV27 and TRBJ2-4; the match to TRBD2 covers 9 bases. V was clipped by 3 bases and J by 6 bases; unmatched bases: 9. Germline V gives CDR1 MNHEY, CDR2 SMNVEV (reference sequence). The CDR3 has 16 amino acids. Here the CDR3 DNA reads TGTGCCAGCAGTTTGTGGGGAGCGGGAGGTGGAAACATTCAGTACTTC. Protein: CASSLWGAGGGNIQYF.

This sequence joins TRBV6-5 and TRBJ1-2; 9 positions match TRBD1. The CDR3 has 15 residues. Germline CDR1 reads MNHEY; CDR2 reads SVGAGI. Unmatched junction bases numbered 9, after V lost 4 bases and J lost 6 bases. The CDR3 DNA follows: TGTGCCAGCAGTTCCGTGACAGGGGGAGTCGATGGCTACACCTTC. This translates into CASSSVTGGVDGYTF.

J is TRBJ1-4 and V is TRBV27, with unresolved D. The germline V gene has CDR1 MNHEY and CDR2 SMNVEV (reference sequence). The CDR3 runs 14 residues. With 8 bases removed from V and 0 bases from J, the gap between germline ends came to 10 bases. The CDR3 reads CASGIPTTNEKLFF. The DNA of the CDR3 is TGTGCCAGCGGCATTCCTACAACTAATGAAAAACTGTTTTTT.

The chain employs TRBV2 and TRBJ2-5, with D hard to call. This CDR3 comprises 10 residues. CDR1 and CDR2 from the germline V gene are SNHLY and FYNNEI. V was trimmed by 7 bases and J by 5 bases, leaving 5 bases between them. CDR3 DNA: TGTGCCAGCAAAGCGGAGACCCAGTACTTC. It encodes CASKAETQYF.

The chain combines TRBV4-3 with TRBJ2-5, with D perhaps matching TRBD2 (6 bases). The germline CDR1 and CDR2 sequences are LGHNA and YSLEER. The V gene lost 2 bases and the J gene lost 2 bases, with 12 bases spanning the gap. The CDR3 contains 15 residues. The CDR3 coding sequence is TGCGCCAGCAGCCAATGGCGGGGCAGTCAAGAGACCCAGTACTTC. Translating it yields CASSQWRGSQETQYF.

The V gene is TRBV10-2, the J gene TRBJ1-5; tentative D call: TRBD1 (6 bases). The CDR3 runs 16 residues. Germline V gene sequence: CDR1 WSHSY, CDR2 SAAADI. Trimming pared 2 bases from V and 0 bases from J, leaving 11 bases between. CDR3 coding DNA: TGCGCCAGCAGTGAGGTAGGACAGCCTAGCAATCAGCCCCAGCATTTT. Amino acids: CASSEVGQPSNQPQHF.

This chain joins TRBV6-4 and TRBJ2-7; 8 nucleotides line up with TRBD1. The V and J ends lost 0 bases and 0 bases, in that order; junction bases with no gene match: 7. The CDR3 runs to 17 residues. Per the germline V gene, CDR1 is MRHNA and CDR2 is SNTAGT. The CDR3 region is CASSDSRTGSSSYEQYF. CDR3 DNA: TGTGCCAGCAGTGACTCCAGGACAGGGTCCAGCTCCTACGAGCAGTACTTC.

CDR3: CASRQGAGASQPQHF. The CDR3, as DNA: TGTGCCAGCAGACAGGGGGCGGGCGCAAGTCAGCCCCAGCATTTT. The chain is built from TRBV6-5 and TRBJ1-5, with 9 bases aligning to TRBD1. With 6 bases clipped from V and 6 bases from J, the junction kept 9 bases outside the gene matches. The CDR3 is made up of 15 amino acids. Germline CDR1 is MNHEY and CDR2 is SVGAGI.

The CDR3 nucleotides are TGCGCCAGCAGCTTGTATGTTGGGGGCGAGCAGTACTTC. It is translated as CASSLYVGGEQYF. This chain connects TRBV5-1 to TRBJ2-7, with D tentatively TRBD1 or TRBD2 (5 bases each). The CDR3 spans 13 residues. Per germline, CDR1 SGHRS and CDR2 YFSETQ. Deletions cut 1 base from V and 6 bases from J, with 11 bases between.

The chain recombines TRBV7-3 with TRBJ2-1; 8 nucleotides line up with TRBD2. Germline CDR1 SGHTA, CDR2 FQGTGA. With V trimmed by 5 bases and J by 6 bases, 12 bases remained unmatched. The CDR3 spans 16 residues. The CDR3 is CASSLGSGLGGNEQFF. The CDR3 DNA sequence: TGTGCCAGCAGCCTAGGGTCGGGACTAGGAGGCAATGAGCAGTTCTTC.

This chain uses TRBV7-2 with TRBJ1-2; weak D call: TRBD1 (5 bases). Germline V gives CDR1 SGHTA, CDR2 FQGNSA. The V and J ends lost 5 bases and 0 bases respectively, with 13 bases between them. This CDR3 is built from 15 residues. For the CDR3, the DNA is TGTGCCAGCAGCCCCGGGCCAGGGACTAACTATGGCTACACCTTC. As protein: CASSPGPGTNYGYTF.

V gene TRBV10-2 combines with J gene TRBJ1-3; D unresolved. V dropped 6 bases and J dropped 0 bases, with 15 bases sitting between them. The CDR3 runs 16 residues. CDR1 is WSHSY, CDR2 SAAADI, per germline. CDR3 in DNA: TGCGCCAGCAGAGGTCCGATGAGGAACTCTGGAAACACCATATATTTT. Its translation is CASRGPMRNSGNTIYF.

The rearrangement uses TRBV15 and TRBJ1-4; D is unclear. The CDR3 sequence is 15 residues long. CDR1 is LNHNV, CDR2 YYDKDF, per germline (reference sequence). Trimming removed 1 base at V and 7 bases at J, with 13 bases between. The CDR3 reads CATSRALEGGEKLFF. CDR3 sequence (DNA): TGTGCCACCAGCAGAGCTCTGGAGGGTGGTGAAAAACTGTTTTTT.

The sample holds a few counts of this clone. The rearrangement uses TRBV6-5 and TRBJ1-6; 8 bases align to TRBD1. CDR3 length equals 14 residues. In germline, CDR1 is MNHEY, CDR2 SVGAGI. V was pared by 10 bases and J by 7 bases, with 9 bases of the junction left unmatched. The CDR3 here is CATFQGAFNSPLHF. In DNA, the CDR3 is TGTGCCACCTTCCAGGGGGCATTCAATTCACCCCTCCACTTT.

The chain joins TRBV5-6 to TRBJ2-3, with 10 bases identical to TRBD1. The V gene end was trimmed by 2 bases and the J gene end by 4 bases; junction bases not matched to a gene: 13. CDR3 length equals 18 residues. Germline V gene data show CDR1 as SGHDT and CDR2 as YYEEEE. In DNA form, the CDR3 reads TGTGCCAGCAGCTTCCCAACCCTCCGGGACAGGGGTGCAGATACGCAGTATTTT. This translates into CASSFPTLRDRGADTQYF.

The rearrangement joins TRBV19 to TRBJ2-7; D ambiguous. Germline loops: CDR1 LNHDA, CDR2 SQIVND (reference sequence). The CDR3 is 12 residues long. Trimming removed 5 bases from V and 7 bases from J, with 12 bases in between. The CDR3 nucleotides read TGTGCCAGTAGTCCCCCCTCTCATGAGCAGTACTTC. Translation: CASSPPSHEQYF.

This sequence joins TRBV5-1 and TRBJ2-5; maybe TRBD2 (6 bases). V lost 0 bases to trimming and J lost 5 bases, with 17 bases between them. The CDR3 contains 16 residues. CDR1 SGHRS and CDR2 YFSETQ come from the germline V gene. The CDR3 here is CASSLALAGLWETQYF. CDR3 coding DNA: TGCGCCAGCAGCTTGGCCCTTGCGGGGCTTTGGGAGACCCAGTACTTC.

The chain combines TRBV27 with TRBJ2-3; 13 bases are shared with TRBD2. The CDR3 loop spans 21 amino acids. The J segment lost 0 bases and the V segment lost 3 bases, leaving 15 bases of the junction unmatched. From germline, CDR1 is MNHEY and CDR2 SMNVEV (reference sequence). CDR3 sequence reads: CASSLEGGPGLAGYSTDTQYF. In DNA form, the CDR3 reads TGTGCCAGCAGTTTGGAAGGGGGGCCGGGACTAGCGGGGTATAGCACAGATACGCAGTATTTT.

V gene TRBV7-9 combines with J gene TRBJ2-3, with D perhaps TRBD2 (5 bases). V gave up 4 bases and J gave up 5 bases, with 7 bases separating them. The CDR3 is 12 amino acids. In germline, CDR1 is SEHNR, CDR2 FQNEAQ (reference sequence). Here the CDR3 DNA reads TGTGCCAGCAGCTGGGGAGAAGATACGCAGTATTTT. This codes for CASSWGEDTQYF.

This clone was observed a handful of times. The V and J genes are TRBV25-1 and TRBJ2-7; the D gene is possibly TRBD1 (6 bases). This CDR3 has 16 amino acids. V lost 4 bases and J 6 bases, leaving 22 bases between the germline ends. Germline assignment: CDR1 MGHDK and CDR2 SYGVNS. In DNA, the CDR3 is TGTGCCAGCAGTGCACCTGGACAGTTCTTCCAGGTCGAGCAGTACTTC. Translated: CASSAPGQFFQVEQYF.

This chain's CDR3 is CAWRSGPSYEQYF. In DNA form, the CDR3 reads TGTGCCTGGAGAAGCGGACCTTCCTACGAGCAGTACTTC. This chain connects TRBV30 to TRBJ2-7, with D tentatively TRBD2 (5 bases). Germline CDR1 GTSNPN, CDR2 SVGIG (reference sequence). Trimming took off 3 bases at V and 1 base at J, with 10 bases between the two ends. The CDR3 covers 13 residues.